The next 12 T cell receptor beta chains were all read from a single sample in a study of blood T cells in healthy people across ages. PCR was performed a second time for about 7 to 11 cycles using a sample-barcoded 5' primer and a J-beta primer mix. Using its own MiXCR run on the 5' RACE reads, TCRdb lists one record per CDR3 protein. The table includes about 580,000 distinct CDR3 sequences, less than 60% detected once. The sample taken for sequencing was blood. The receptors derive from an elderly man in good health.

The CDR3 DNA reads TGTGCCAGCAGCCGGGGGTACTCCTACAATGAGCAGTTCTTC. Protein: CASSRGYSYNEQFF. The genes are TRBV11-2 and TRBJ2-1; tentatively, D is TRBD2 (6 bases). V dropped 5 bases and J dropped 0 bases, with 8 bases sitting between them. CDR1 and CDR2 from the germline V gene are SGHAT and FQNNGV. The CDR3 has 14 residues. Full variable domain (outside the CDR3, taken from reference TRBV11-2 and TRBJ2-1): EAGVAQSPRYKIIEKRQSVAFWCNPISGHATLYWYQQILGQGPKLLIQFQNNGVVDDSQLPKDRFSAERLKGVDSTLKIQPAKLEDSAVYLCASSRGYSYNEQFFGPGTRLTVL.

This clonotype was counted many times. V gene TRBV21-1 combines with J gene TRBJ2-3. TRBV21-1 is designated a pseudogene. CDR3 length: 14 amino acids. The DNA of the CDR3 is TGTGCCAGCAGCAGCATTCTAGCACGGGATACGCAGTATTTT. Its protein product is CASSSILARDTQYF.

The CDR3 spells CASSMKGGDTQYF. The CDR3 nucleotides are TGTGCCAGTAGTATGAAGGGTGGAGATACGCAGTATTTT. The chain employs TRBV19 and TRBJ2-3, with unresolved D. CDR3 length: 13 amino acids. Per germline, CDR1 LNHDA and CDR2 SQIVND (reference sequence). The V and J ends lost 3 bases and 5 bases respectively, with 9 bases between them.

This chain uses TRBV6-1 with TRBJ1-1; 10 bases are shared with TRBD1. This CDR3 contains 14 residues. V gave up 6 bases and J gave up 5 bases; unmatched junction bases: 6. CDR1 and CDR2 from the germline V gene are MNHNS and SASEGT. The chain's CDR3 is CASSAGQGVTEAFF. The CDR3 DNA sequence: TGTGCCAGCAGCGCTGGACAGGGGGTAACTGAAGCTTTCTTT.

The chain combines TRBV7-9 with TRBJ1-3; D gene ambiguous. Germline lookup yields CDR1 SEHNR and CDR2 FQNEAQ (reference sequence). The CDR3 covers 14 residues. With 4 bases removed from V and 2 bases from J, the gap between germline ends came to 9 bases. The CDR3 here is CASSSTVTGNTIYF. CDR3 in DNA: TGTGCCAGCAGCTCTACCGTGACTGGAAACACCATATATTTT.

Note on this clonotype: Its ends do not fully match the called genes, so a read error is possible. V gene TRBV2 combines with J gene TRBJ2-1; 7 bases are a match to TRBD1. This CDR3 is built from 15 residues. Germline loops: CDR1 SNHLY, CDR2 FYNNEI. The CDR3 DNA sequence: TGTGCCAGCAGTCAAGGGGGCCCCCAATACAATGAGCAGTTATTC. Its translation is CASSQGGPQYNEQLF.

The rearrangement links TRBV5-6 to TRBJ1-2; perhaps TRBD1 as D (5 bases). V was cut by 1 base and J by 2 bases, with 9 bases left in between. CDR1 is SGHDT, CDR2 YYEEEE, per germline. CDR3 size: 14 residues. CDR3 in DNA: TGTGCCAGCAGCTTGCTGACAGCGAACTATGGCTACACCTTC. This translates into CASSLLTANYGYTF. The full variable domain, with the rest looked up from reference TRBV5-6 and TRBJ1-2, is DAGVTQSPTHLIKTRGQQVTLRCSPKSGHDTVSWYQQALGQGPQFIFQYYEEEERQRGNFPDRFSGHQFPNYSSELNVNALLLGDSALYLCASSLLTANYGYTFGSGTRLTVV.

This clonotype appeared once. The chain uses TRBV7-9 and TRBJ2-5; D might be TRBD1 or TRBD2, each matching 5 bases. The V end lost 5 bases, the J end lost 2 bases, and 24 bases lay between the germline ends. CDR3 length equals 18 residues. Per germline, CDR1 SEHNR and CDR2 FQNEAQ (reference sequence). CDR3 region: CASSQGASGTMSQETQYF. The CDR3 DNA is TGTGCCAGCAGCCAAGGGGCTAGTGGGACCATGTCTCAAGAGACCCAGTACTTC.

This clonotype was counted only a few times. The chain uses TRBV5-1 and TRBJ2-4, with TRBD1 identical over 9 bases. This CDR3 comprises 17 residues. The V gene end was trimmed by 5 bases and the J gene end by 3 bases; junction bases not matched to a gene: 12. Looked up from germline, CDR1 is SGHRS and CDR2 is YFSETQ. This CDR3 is CASSQRYDRGNKNIQYF. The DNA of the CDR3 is TGCGCCAGCAGTCAGCGCTACGACAGGGGGAACAAAAACATTCAGTACTTC.

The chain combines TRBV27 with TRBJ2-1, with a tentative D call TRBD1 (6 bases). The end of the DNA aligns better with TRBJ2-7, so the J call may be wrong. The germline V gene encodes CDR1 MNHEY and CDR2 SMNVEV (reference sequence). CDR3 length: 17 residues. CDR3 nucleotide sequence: TGTGCCAGCAGTTCGCCGGGACATCTGAGCTCCTACAATGAGCAGTACTTC. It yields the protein CASSSPGHLSSYNEQYF.

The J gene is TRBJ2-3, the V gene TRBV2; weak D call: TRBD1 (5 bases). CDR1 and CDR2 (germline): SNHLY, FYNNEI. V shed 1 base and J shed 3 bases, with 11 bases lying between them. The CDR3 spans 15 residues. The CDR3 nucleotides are TGTGCCAGCAGTGAAGGTTCAGCAGGGACAGATACGCAGTATTTT. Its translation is CASSEGSAGTDTQYF.

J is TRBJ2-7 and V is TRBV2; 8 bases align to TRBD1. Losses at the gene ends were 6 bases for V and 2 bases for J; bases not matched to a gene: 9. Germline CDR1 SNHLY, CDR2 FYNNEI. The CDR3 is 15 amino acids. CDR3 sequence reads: CASSENRGSPYEQYF. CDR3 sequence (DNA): TGTGCCAGCAGCGAAAACAGGGGGAGCCCCTACGAGCAGTACTTC.